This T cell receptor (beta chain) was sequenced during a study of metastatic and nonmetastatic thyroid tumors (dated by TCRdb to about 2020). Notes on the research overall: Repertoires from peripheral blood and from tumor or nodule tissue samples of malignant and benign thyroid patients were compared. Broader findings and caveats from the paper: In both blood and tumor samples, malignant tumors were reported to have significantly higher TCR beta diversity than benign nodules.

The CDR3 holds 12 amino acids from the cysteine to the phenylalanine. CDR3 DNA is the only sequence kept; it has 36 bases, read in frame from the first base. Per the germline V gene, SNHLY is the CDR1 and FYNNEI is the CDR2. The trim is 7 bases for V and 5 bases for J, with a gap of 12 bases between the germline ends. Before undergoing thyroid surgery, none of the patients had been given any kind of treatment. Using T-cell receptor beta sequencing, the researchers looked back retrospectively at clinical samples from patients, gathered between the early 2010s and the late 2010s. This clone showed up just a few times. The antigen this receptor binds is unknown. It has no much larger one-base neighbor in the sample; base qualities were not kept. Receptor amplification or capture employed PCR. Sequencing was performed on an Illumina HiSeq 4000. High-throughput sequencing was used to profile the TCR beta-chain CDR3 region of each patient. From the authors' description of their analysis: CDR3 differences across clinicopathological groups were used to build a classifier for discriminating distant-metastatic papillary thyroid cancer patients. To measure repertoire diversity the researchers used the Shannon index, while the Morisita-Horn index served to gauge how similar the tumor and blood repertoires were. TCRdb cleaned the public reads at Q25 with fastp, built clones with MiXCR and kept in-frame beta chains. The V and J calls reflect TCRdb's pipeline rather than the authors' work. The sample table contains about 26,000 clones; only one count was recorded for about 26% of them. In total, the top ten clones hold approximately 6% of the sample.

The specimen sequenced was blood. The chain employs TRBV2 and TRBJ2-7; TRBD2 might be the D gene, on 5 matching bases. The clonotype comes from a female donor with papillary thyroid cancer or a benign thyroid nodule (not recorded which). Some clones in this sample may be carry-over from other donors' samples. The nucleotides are TGTGCCAGCAACCCTAGCCGCAACGAGCAGTACTTC. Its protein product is CASNPSRNEQYF.